This T cell receptor beta chain originates from a study of cytomegalovirus exposure and HLA in healthy donors (dated by TCRdb to 2016 to 2017). Study-level background: According to an earlier analysis of a few hundred of the donors, about 179 million T cells yielded 120 million or so unique TCR beta sequences and 276 Gb of sequence data. An early release covering roughly 640 HLA-typed donors comprised approximately 300 gigabases of sequencing data and 85 million or so unique TCR sequences. A later analysis re-analyzed previously published TCR beta repertoires from several hundred donors and added high-resolution HLA genotyping to study TCR occurrence patterns. A later genetic analysis used genome-wide SNP genotypes for about 65% of the 666 donors, treating that subset as a discovery cohort. All discovery cohort repertoires had been generated on a single sequencing platform. Both class I and class II loci were covered by HLA typing, at four-digit resolution. Along with the approximately 700-subject first cohort, a separate validation cohort of 120 different subjects was used. Across 398 genotyped donors of the cohort, an average of about 220,000 unique TCR beta nucleotide sequences per donor were sequenced, and roughly a sixth of those sequences were non-productive. Rather than drawing on any new phenotypic data, the later analysis identified candidate immune exposures from TCR beta sequences and the way those sequences occurred across donors. Five DR-DQ haplotypes were handled as single units for association and clustering because linkage in the cohort was strong. The study used immunosequencing to profile the T cell repertoires of 666 subjects and linked those repertoires to cytomegalovirus serostatus. Of the roughly 400 genotyped donors, around 81% fell in the genetic ancestry cluster associated with self-reported Caucasian donors. To predict cytomegalovirus infection status, the study combined high-throughput TCR immunosequencing, statistical association of individual TCRs with disease status, and machine learning. Donor age, sex, ethnicity and CMV serostatus were compiled together with the repertoire data. An earlier analysis of about 600 of the donors used high-throughput TCR beta sequencing to judge whether each TCR beta V gene segment behaved as functional or pseudogenic. The number of typed donors differed by locus: roughly 629-640 for A, B, C, DRB1 and DQB1; some 500 for DQA1; over 600 for DPA1; and approximately 450 for DPB1. The study aimed to test whether signatures of past pathogen exposure could be identified by cataloging public T cell receptors.

In the case of this clone: It lacks a known antigen. No base-level quality is on record; no much larger clone is a single base apart.

Points the paper makes about the study in general: In a later analysis, TCR association rates were found to vary across HLA loci, with the most associated TCRs seen for DRB1 alleles and the fewest for HLA-C alleles. According to the authors, the approach could potentially be generalized to other disease states and immunological phenotypes. A few of the identified cytomegalovirus-associated TCR beta chains were confirmed in vitro to be specific for cytomegalovirus antigens. Assigning TCR associations to individual alleles was difficult when HLA alleles, especially DR and DQ, strongly co-occurred. A later analysis found that most CMV-associated TCR beta chains appeared HLA-restricted, with HLA associations seemingly driven largely by CMV exposure. Some IMGT-functional V segments, including TRBV6-2 and TRBV6-3, could not be distinguished by the 87-base-pair reads and were therefore excluded. A total of about 150 TCR beta chains were listed by the study as associated with cytomegalovirus. Cytomegalovirus status was reported to be diagnosed by the classifier with high specificity and sensitivity in both the original and validation cohorts. Several of the top co-occurrence clusters appeared to be linked to parvovirus B19, influenza, CMV and Epstein-Barr virus, according to a later analysis. In a later genetic analysis, fewer N-insertions in productive TCRs were reported among donors in an Asian-associated ancestry cluster than the 666-donor mean. A cluster of highly shared sequence variants was judged likely to represent a technical artifact of the sequencing pipeline. Immune exposure information for the cohort was limited to CMV serostatus. In a later analysis, about 16,000 TCR beta sequences were associated with specific HLA alleles at a false discovery rate of 0.05. Because counts were too low, approximately 15 rarely observed V segments, including chromosome 9 orphons, were excluded from the earlier analysis of a few hundred of the donors. V-gene and J-gene trimming of TCR beta chains was associated with a missense DCLRE1C variant in a later genetic analysis, and the association was replicated in an independent cohort. Because some donors lacked HLA typing at each locus, the association tests relied only on the typed subset. In an earlier analysis of around 600 of the donors, most TCR beta V segments appeared in productive rearrangements about 87% or about 30% of the time, broadly matching IMGT annotations. A further reported finding was that TCR beta sequences accurately predicted the HLA-A and HLA-B alleles for most subjects in the first cohort. Sequencing depth was assumed to be roughly uniform across donors in the presence/absence analyses, though that assumption may not hold. Most TCR sequences were observed very rarely across donors, whereas some public TCRs were present in many individuals. Only TCR beta chains were sequenced in this cohort, and the absence of alpha or paired-chain data limited detectable features. In a later analysis, HLA-associated TCR beta chains showed more clonal expansion and lower generation probabilities than non-associated chains that were equally common. Correlated functional status among segregating V segments might reflect linkage disequilibrium, but an unknown experimental factor could not be ruled out.

The cohort comprised more than 550 healthy bone marrow donors. At the time of sampling, every cohort member was nominally healthy, though immune exposures that went unrecorded were likely present. The donor was CMV seronegative and was included in the group of over 300 seronegative cohort members. A peripheral blood sample was provided by each donor, and peripheral blood mononuclear cells were used for TCR beta sequencing. Genomic DNA extraction from the blood cell samples was performed with the Qiagen DNeasy Blood Extraction Kit. Inclusive of the bounding cysteine and phenylalanine, the CDR3 is 20 residues long. Just CDR3 DNA is preserved here, 60 bases in frame from base 1. Reading the germline V gene gives CDR1 MDHEN and CDR2 SYDVKM. Trimming accounts for 7 bases at V and 0 bases at J, while the number of junction bases matched to no gene is 22. Receptor libraries were prepared by the immunoSEQ multiplex PCR assay. A mixture of 60 forward primers for TCR Vbeta segments and 13 reverse primers for TCR Jbeta segments was used in the multiplex PCR. The CDR3 region of rearranged TCR beta genes was amplified from genomic DNA with a multiplex PCR assay. Amplified TCR beta libraries were sequenced as 87-base-pair reads on the Illumina HiSeq System. In the authors' own workflow: A later analysis counted 75 million to 100 million unique TCR beta chains across the 600 to 850 repertoires, and around 9.9 million of these chains were shared by at least two donors. Raw reads were error-corrected and collapsed into unique sequences with a nearest-neighbor algorithm that merged closely related sequences to remove PCR and sequencing errors. To assign V, D and J gene segments, CDR3 sequences were aligned to IMGT reference sequences. For a sequence to be retained, a match of at least six nucleotides to both a V gene segment and a J gene segment was required. Rearrangements were called productive when the CDR3 lacked stop codons and stayed in frame with V and J; all others were non-productive. Following IMGT convention, CDR3 was defined as the stretch from the second conserved V-encoded cysteine to the conserved J-encoded phenylalanine. Sequences without an unambiguous match to a single V gene segment were excluded from the earlier analysis of 500 to 700 of the donors. An earlier analysis of several hundred of the donors called V segments functional above 56.7% productive rearrangements and segregating when the between-donor standard deviation exceeded 5%. To diagnose cytomegalovirus status from the catalog of TCR beta chain sequences, a statistical classification framework was built. A later analysis assigned V and J genes by comparing TCR nucleotide sequences with IMGT/GENE-DB human TR gene sequences. In a later analysis, CDR3 sequences and most-parsimonious VDJ recombination scenarios were assigned using the TCRdist pipeline. A later analysis defined each TCR beta chain by its CDR3 amino acid sequence plus V-gene family, and excluded reads lacking a unique V-gene family. A later analysis removed roughly 590 highly shared, low-generation-probability nucleotide sequences to deal with suspected cross-contamination and a sequencing artifact. In a later analysis, a clonal expansion index for each public chain was calculated from normalized within-repertoire ranks of inferred template counts. Generation probabilities in a later analysis came from a VDJ recombination model fitted to out-of-frame rearrangements, and those results were checked against IGoR. A later analysis scored TCR-TCR, TCR-HLA and TCR-CMV co-occurrence with hypergeometric tests, applying a repertoire-size bias correction to TCR pairs. A later analysis estimated false discovery rates by permuting HLA or CMV assignments 20 times. In a later analysis, co-occurring TCRs were grouped with DBSCAN, and TCRdist sequence similarity was added when clustering was performed within HLA-allele-positive subsets. Repertoires with fewer than 30,000 or more than 120,000 public chains, plus five repertoires with anomalous nucleotide sharing, were excluded from co-occurrence clustering. TCRdb obtained this table from immuneACCESS and retained in-frame rearrangements with V and J assigned. These tables miss some clones; where compared with another copy, unresolved V genes account for less than half of the shortfall, and the remainder is unexplained. V, J and clone size reflect that table, while D and trimming were determined from the DNA. In all, the sample holds around 140,000 clones, and around four fifths of those were seen once. Clones ranked in the top ten supply approximately 1.4% of the sample.

The receptor was isolated from a woman in her thirties or forties in good health and CMV-seronegative. The rearranged chain carries TRBV28 and TRBJ2-3; 7 nucleotides in the junction match TRBD1. Sequencing was performed on PBMCs. The CDR3 region has the sequence CASNPYFTGQLTSSTDTQYF. The DNA sequence is given as TGTGCCAGCAACCCCTACTTTACGGGACAGCTCACTTCTAGCACAGATACGCAGTATTTT.